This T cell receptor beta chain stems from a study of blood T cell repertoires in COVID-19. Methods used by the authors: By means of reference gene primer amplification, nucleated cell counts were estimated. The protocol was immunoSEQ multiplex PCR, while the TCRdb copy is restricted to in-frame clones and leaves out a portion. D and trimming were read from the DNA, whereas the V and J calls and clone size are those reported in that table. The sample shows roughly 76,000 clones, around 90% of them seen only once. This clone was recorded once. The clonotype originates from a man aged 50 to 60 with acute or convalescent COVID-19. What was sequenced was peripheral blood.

The CDR3 here is CASSQGSLASGRTDTQYF. In DNA form, the CDR3 reads TGCGCCAGCAGCCAAGGATCCCTGGCTAGCGGACGCACAGATACGCAGTATTTT. The gene calls are TRBV4-1 and TRBJ2-3; TRBD2 agrees at 7 bases. Per the germline V gene, CDR1 is MGHRA and CDR2 is YSYEKL. The CDR3 is 18 amino acids. J lost 1 base, V lost 1 base, and 11 bases had no gene match.